These 27 T cell receptor beta chains came from one sample sequenced in a study of T-cell memory formation after mild COVID-19. In TCRdb, the 5' RACE reads were re-called with MiXCR into one record per CDR3 protein. Among fewer than 500,000 distinct CDR3 sequences listed, about 23% were seen once. Material for sequencing was PBMCs or a T cell subset sorted from them (not recorded which). These receptors were obtained from an adult woman who had mild COVID-19 (a few samples of this study predate the infection). Cell type and time point are not known.

This clonotype has only one observation. The chain joins TRBV12-3 or TRBV12-4 to TRBJ1-1; D not resolved. This CDR3 contains 12 residues. V was trimmed by 6 bases and J by 4 bases, leaving 9 bases between them. CDR3 protein: CASSSYLTEAFF. The CDR3 bases are TGTGCCAGCAGCTCATATCTCACTGAAGCTTTCTTT.

The chain is built from TRBV5-5 and TRBJ1-2; D call uncertain. CDR1 is SGHKS, CDR2 YYEKEE, per germline (reference sequence). Trimming shortened V by 0 bases and J by 2 bases, and 8 bases separated the two germline ends. The CDR3 sequence is 14 residues long. CDR3: CASSLELRNYGYTF. In DNA form, the CDR3 reads TGTGCCAGCAGCTTGGAACTGAGGAACTATGGCTACACCTTC.

V and J are TRBV20-1 and TRBJ2-5, with 10 positions matching TRBD1. Germline trimming cut 6 bases from V and 2 bases from J; bases unmatched to any gene: 21. This CDR3 is 19 amino acids long. Looked up from germline, CDR1 is DFQATT and CDR2 is SNEGSKA (reference sequence). The chain's CDR3 is CSAGSGYAMADRGQETQYF. DNA of the CDR3: TGCAGTGCAGGGTCTGGGTATGCAATGGCGGACAGGGGGCAAGAGACCCAGTACTTC.

The chain uses TRBV29-1 and TRBJ1-1; tentatively, D is TRBD1 (5 bases). V gave up 1 base and J gave up 0 bases, with 9 bases separating them. This CDR3 contains 14 residues. Looked up from germline, CDR1 is SQVTM and CDR2 is ANQGSEA. The CDR3 region has the DNA TGCAGCGTTGAAGTACAGGCCTTGAACACTGAAGCTTTCTTT. This sequence encodes CSVEVQALNTEAFF.

In this sample, this clonotype turned up a few times. The chain has TRBV4-1 and TRBJ2-5; 11 bases match TRBD2. Germline V CDR1 and CDR2: MGHRA, YSYEKL. J lost 4 bases, V lost 3 bases, and 10 bases had no gene match. This CDR3 has 17 residues. The CDR3 sequence is CASSHGTSGGGGETQYF. DNA of the CDR3: TGCGCCAGCAGCCATGGTACTAGCGGGGGAGGAGGAGAGACCCAGTACTTC.

This clonotype has just a few counts. The gene calls are TRBV4-3 and TRBJ1-1, with 7 bases lining up with TRBD1. Germline V gene sequence: CDR1 LGHNA, CDR2 YSLEER. The CDR3 is 15 amino acids. The trim removed 4 bases at V and 7 bases at J, leaving 12 bases unmatched. CDR3 sequence: CASSRDRVELGEAFF. CDR3 DNA: TGCGCCAGCAGCCGAGACAGGGTCGAGCTTGGTGAAGCTTTCTTT.

This clonotype was seen repeatedly, ten times or more. The chain uses TRBV14 and TRBJ1-6; D is unresolved. The CDR3 length is 14 residues. Germline CDR1 and CDR2: SGHDN and FVKESK. V was shortened by 1 base and J by 8 bases, with 9 bases between the two germline ends. The CDR3 loop is CASSQGREYSPLHF. The CDR3 bases are TGTGCCAGCAGCCAAGGGAGGGAGTATTCACCCCTCCACTTT.

The rearrangement links TRBV10-3 to TRBJ2-1, with 13 positions matching TRBD2. This CDR3 is 17 amino acids long. V dropped 1 base and J dropped 5; count of bases not matched to a gene: 5. Germline V gene lookup returns CDR1 ENHRY and CDR2 SYGVKD. The CDR3, as DNA: TGTGCCATCAGTGAGTTACTAGCGGGGGGGCCTGACAATGAGCAGTTCTTC. Translating gives CAISELLAGGPDNEQFF.

V and J are TRBV7-3 and TRBJ2-3, with D possibly TRBD1 on 6 matching bases. Trimming shortened V by 5 bases and J by 6 bases, and 15 bases separated the two germline ends. This CDR3 comprises 14 residues. Germline V gene lookup returns CDR1 SGHTA and CDR2 FQGTGA. CDR3 sequence: CASSQGHAGDTQYF. CDR3 DNA: TGTGCCAGCAGCCAGGGACACGCCGGGGATACGCAGTATTTT.

The V gene is TRBV6-5, the J gene TRBJ1-2; unclear D gene. From germline, CDR1 is MNHEY and CDR2 SVGAGI. This CDR3 region has 16 residues. Trimming left V 1 base short and J 4 bases short, with 16 bases between. Here the CDR3 DNA reads TGTGCCAGCAGTTACTTCTCGGCAGGAGCCACCTATGGCTACACCTTC. It is translated as CASSYFSAGATYGYTF.

The rearrangement links TRBV13 to TRBJ1-1; D call uncertain. V lost 5 bases to trimming and J lost 6 bases, with 16 bases between them. The CDR3 covers 14 residues. Germline V gives CDR1 PRHDT, CDR2 FYEKMQ (reference sequence). The DNA of the CDR3 is TGTGCCAGCAGCCTGAGGAGAGTGGGAGCTGAAGCTTTCTTT. Translated, it gives CASSLRRVGAEAFF.

This clonotype was seen a few times. The chain links TRBV29-1 to TRBJ1-3, with a tentative D call TRBD1 (6 bases). In germline, CDR1 is SQVTM, CDR2 ANQGSEA. The length of the CDR3 is 11 residues. V shed 7 bases and J shed 4 bases, with 8 bases lying between them. CDR3 coding DNA: TGCAGCGCCGGACAGGGAAACACCATATATTTT. It codes for CSAGQGNTIYF.

The chain couples TRBV7-2 to TRBJ1-1; D is undetermined. Per the germline V gene, CDR1 is SGHTA and CDR2 is FQGNSA. Trimming left V 2 bases short and J 1 base short, with 14 bases between. CDR3 size: 16 residues. The CDR3 nucleotides read TGTGCCAGCAGCTTAAGGCTCAGTGAGGGGAACACTGAAGCTTTCTTT. It yields the protein CASSLRLSEGNTEAFF.

The chain combines TRBV5-6 with TRBJ1-4; D gene ambiguous. The length of the CDR3 is 14 residues. CDR1 is SGHDT and CDR2 is YYEEEE in the germline V gene. Between the trimmed V and J ends, which lost 0 bases and 16 bases, there was a span of 19 bases. The CDR3 coding sequence is TGTGCCAGCAGCTTGGGCCCGAGTGTCCTGCCCCCGTTTTTT. Translated, it gives CASSLGPSVLPPFF.

J is TRBJ1-2 and V is TRBV5-1; D possibly corresponds to TRBD1 (5 bases). In germline, CDR1 is SGHRS, CDR2 YFSETQ. Between the trimmed V and J ends, which lost 7 bases and 5 bases, there was a span of 15 bases. This CDR3 is built from 13 residues. DNA of the CDR3: TGCGCCAGCGGAACAGGATTATCTTATGGCTACACCTTC. It encodes CASGTGLSYGYTF.

This clonotype showed up just a few times. The rearrangement joins TRBV5-4 to TRBJ2-7; a possible D gene is TRBD1 (6 bases). Germline CDR1 reads SGHNT; CDR2 reads YYREEE (reference sequence). The CDR3 runs to 14 residues. With 4 bases removed from V and 0 bases from J, the gap between germline ends came to 11 bases. CDR3 in DNA: TGTGCCAGCAGCACCTACAGGGACTCCTACGAGCAGTACTTC. Protein sequence: CASSTYRDSYEQYF.

This clonotype was counted ten times or more. This chain links TRBV7-9 with TRBJ1-1, with D hard to call. Trimming removed 1 base at V and 4 bases at J, with 13 bases between. The CDR3 has 15 amino acids. Germline V gene sequence: CDR1 SEHNR, CDR2 FQNEAQ (reference sequence). The DNA for the CDR3 is TGTGCCAGCAGCTTAGGAGGGTCGGACGGCACTGAAGCTTTCTTT. This encodes CASSLGGSDGTEAFF.

This clonotype came up a few times. The CDR3 loop is CASSLLGQGATEAFF. The CDR3 DNA is TGCGCCAGCAGCTTGCTTGGGCAGGGGGCCACTGAAGCTTTCTTT. V usage is TRBV5-1 and J usage is TRBJ1-1, with 8 bases lining up with TRBD1. CDR1 is SGHRS and CDR2 is YFSETQ in the germline V gene. Unmatched junction bases numbered 6, after V lost 1 base and J lost 4 bases. There are 15 residues in the CDR3.

This chain joins TRBV7-3 and TRBJ1-1; 8 bases match TRBD1. Trimming at V came to 1 base and at J to 0 bases, leaving 4 bases not matched to a gene. CDR1 and CDR2 from the germline V gene are SGHTA and FQGTGA. The CDR3 consists of 16 residues. This CDR3 reads CASSLRAGGMNTEAFF. In DNA, the CDR3 is TGTGCCAGCAGCTTAAGGGCAGGGGGCATGAACACTGAAGCTTTCTTT.

The CDR3 DNA is TGTGCCAGCAGTTCACAGGGGACTCAAGAGACCCAGTACTTC. Translated: CASSSQGTQETQYF. V is TRBV12-3 or TRBV12-4 and J is TRBJ2-5; maybe TRBD1 (7 bases). Trimming pared 4 bases from V and 2 bases from J, leaving 11 bases between. The CDR3 runs 14 residues.

This rearrangement joins TRBV4-1 to TRBJ2-7, with D hard to call. CDR3 size: 14 residues. Germline V gives CDR1 MGHRA, CDR2 YSYEKL. Trimming removed 5 bases at V and 1 base at J, with 12 bases between. CDR3 bases: TGCGCCAGCAGCAAGAGTCCAGGTTCCTACGAGCAGTACTTC. Translated, it gives CASSKSPGSYEQYF.

V usage is TRBV18 and J usage is TRBJ1-5; D remains ambiguous. The V and J ends lost 6 bases and 0 bases respectively, with 15 bases between them. The V gene's germline CDR1 is KGHSH and CDR2 LQKENI. The CDR3 sequence is 16 residues long. As DNA, the CDR3 is TGTGCCAGCTCCCCCCGGGCGGGTAATAGCAATCAGCCCCAGCATTTT. As protein: CASSPRAGNSNQPQHF.

This clonotype has a handful of counts. The chain employs TRBV5-1 and TRBJ1-3; the D gene is possibly TRBD1 (5 bases). V lost 0 bases and J 2 bases, leaving 12 bases between the germline ends. The CDR3 runs 16 residues. Germline CDR1 SGHRS, CDR2 YFSETQ. The CDR3 spells CASSLVGPNPGNTIYF. Here the CDR3 DNA reads TGCGCCAGCAGCTTGGTGGGACCCAACCCTGGAAACACCATATATTTT.

The chain is built from TRBV2 and TRBJ2-2; tentatively, D is TRBD2 (7 bases). The CDR3 is 12 amino acids. Trimming pared 10 bases from V and 6 bases from J, leaving 12 bases between. Germline CDR1 is SNHLY and CDR2 is FYNNEI. The CDR3 nucleotides read TGTGCCACTAACGGGGGGCCCGGGGAGCTGTTTTTT. Translating gives CATNGGPGELFF.

This clonotype has a count of ten or more. J is TRBJ2-7 and V is TRBV5-1; TRBD1 is a possible D gene (5 bases). The CDR3 spans 12 residues. Germline assignment: CDR1 SGHRS and CDR2 YFSETQ. Trimming cost V 4 bases and J 7 bases, with 12 bases left between them. In DNA, the CDR3 is TGCGCCAGCAGCACCAGGGCTGGGGAGCAGTACTTC. Protein sequence: CASSTRAGEQYF.

This clonotype has more than one count but fewer than ten. The chain links TRBV19 to TRBJ1-3; the match to TRBD1 covers 8 bases. The germline V gene has CDR1 LNHDA and CDR2 SQIVND (reference sequence). Trimming at V came to 3 bases and at J to 0 bases, leaving 7 bases not matched to a gene. This CDR3 is 17 amino acids long. The CDR3 DNA is TGTGCCAGTAGTATTAAGGGACAGGCGAGCTCTGGAAACACCATATATTTT. This gives the protein CASSIKGQASSGNTIYF.

This clonotype showed up many times. The J gene is TRBJ1-4, the V gene TRBV7-8, with TRBD1 matching over 7 bases. Germline V gene sequence: CDR1 SGHVS, CDR2 FQNEAQ. This CDR3 is 15 amino acids long. Trimming at V came to 0 bases and at J to 7 bases, leaving 5 bases not matched to a gene. CDR3 protein: CASSLAEGQTEKLFF. In nucleotides, the CDR3 is TGTGCCAGCAGCTTAGCTGAGGGACAGACTGAAAAACTGTTTTTT. The whole variable domain, remainder taken from reference TRBV7-8 and TRBJ1-4, is GAGVSQSPRYKVAKRGQDVALRCDPISGHVSLFWYQQALGQGPEFLTYFQNEAQLDKSGLPSDRFFAERPEGSVSTLKIQRTQQEDSAVYLCASSLAEGQTEKLFFGSGTQLSVL.